This T cell receptor beta chain was profiled in a study of regulatory T cells in long-lasting Graves disease. Time point meaning: persistent/refractory GD, antithyroid drugs over 5 years with positive TRAb. Following extraction of RNA from PBMCs, that RNA was used to make the TCR library. Trimming cost V 8 bases and J 6 bases; bases outside gene matches: 11. Germline lookup yields CDR1 SNHLY and CDR2 FYNNEI. The CDR3 has 15 amino acids. General study points: No thyroid tissue was studied; the work used peripheral blood only.

This clonotype was picked up many times. The antigen is not known. Sequencing libraries for TCR beta were prepared with iRepertoire HTBI primers and Arm-PCR of CDR3 regions. Original processing notes: Identification yielded about 66 TRBV and around 15 TRBJ segments across samples. TCRdb re-called the multiplex PCR reads through MiXCR, storing one row per CDR3 protein. TCRdb, not the authors, supplied the V and J calls. The table has about 470,000 distinct CDR3 sequences, 20% to 25% seen once. The chain is built from TRBV2 and TRBJ2-7; 12 nucleotides align to TRBD1. The input for sequencing was peripheral blood mononuclear cells (PBMCs), taken when the disease was refractory, from a patient treated with antithyroid drugs. The source of this sequence is a female donor with Graves disease. CDR3 sequence reads: CASADLGQGAVEQYF. The CDR3 coding sequence is TGTGCCAGCGCGGATTTGGGACAGGGGGCAGTCGAGCAGTACTTC.